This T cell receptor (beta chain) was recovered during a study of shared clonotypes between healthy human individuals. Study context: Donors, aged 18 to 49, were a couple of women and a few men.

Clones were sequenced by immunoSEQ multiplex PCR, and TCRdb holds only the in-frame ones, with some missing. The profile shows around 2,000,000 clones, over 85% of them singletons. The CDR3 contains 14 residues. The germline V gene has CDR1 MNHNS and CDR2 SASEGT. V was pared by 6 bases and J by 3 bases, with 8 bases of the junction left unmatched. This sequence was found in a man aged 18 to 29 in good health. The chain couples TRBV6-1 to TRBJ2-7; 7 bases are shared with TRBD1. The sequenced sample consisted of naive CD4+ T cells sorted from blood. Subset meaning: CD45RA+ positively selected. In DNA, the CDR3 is TGTGCCAGCAGGAAAACAGGGGATCGCTACGAGCAGTACTTC. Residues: CASRKTGDRYEQYF.